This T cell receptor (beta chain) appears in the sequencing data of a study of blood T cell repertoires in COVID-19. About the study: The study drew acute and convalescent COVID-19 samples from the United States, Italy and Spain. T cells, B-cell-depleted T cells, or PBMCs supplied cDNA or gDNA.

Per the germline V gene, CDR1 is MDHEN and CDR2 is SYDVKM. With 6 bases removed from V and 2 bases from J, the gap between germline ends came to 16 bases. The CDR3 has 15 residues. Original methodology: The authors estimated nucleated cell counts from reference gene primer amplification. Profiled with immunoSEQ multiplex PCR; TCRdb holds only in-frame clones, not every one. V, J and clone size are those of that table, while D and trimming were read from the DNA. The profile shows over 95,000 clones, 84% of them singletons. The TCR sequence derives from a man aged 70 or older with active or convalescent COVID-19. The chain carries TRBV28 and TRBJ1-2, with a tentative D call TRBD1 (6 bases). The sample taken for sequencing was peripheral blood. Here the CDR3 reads CASSQIPQGNYGYTF. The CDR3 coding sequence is TGTGCCAGCAGCCAGATTCCACAGGGAAACTATGGCTACACCTTC.